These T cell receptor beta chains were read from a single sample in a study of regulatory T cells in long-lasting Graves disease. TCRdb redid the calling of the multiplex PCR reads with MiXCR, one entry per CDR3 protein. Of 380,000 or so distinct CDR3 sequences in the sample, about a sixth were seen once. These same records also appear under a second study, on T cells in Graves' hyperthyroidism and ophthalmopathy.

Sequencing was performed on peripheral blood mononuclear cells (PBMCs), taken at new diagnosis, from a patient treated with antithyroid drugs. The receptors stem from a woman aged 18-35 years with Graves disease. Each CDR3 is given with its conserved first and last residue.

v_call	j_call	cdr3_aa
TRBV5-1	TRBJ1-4	CASRGQGITNEKLFF
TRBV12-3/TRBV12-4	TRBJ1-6	CASSKRGTNSPLHF
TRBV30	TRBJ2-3	CAWSVPGRTSPVDDTQYF
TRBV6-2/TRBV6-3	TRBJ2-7	CASKTSGSYEQYF
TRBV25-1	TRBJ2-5	CASSEIGGSKETQYF
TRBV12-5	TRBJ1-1	CASGLAIGTATGMNTEAFF
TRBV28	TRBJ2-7	CASYRRGGGKGEQYF
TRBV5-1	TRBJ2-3	CASRWGQRGSTDTQYF
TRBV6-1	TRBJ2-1	CASSEETGGSYNEQFF
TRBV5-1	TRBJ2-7	CASSELANSYEQYF
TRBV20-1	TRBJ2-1	CSARDLENNEQFF
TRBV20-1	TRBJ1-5	CSASYRGAFGNQPQHF
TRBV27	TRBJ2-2	CASSFAPNTGELFF
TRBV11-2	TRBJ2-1	CASSLYGNEQFF
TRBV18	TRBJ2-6	CASSPRRAASSGANVLTF
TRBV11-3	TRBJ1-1	CASRSRFSAEAFF
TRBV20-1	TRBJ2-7	CSARSHTSSYEQYF
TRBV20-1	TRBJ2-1	CSAPDTLQSSSYNEQFF
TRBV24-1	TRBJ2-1	CATSDYPGEPKQFF
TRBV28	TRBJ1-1	CASSFSISDLTNTEAFF
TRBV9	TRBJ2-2	CASSDTSFPGELFF
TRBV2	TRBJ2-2	CASRKGQGGPGELFF
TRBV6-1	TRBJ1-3	CASSNRGNTIYF
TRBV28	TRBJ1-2	CASSLPQEGYGYTF
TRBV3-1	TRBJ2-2	CASSPIAGKNTGELFF
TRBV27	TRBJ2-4	CASSERTGGRSAKNIQYF
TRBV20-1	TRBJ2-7	CSPGQGGEQYF
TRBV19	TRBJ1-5	CASSRTARYNQPQHF
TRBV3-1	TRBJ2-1	CASSRGGSLPNNEQFF
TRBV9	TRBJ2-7	CASSARGSGEQYF
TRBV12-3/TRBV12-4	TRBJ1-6	CASRLALIDNSPLHF
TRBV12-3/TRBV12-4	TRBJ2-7	CASSHPRGTGDYEQYF
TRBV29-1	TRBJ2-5	CSAQQSSHIQEAQYF
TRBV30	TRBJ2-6	CAWSVGPGANVLTF
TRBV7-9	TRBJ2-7	CASSLDRFDEQYF
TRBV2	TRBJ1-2	CASEASGTGENYGYTF
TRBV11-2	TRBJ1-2	CASSSSRAFYGYTF
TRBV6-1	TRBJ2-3	CASRSRSGGAGDTQYF
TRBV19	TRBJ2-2	CATRTGGGTGELFF
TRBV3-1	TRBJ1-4	CASSPGQGATNEKLFF
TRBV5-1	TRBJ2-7	CASSTSGLAGVIEQYF
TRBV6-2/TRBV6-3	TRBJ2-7	CASKAGTLTYEQYF
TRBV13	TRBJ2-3	CASRGRAGFTDTQYF
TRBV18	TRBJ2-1	CASSPDRLAGPYNEQFF
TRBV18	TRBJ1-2	CASSPSDTRSYTF
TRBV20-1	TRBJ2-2	CSARVLEQSYTGELFF
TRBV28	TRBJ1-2	CASTQGGYTF
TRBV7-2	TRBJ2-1	CASSSDVRTVYNEQFF
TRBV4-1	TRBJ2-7	CASSQAGTGSSYEQYF
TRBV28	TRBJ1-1	CASSLRSDTEAFF
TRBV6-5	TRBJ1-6	CASSFAPLRQNNSPLHF
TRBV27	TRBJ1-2	CASSPQRGPYGYTF
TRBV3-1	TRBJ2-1	CASSPWTSGLNNEQFF